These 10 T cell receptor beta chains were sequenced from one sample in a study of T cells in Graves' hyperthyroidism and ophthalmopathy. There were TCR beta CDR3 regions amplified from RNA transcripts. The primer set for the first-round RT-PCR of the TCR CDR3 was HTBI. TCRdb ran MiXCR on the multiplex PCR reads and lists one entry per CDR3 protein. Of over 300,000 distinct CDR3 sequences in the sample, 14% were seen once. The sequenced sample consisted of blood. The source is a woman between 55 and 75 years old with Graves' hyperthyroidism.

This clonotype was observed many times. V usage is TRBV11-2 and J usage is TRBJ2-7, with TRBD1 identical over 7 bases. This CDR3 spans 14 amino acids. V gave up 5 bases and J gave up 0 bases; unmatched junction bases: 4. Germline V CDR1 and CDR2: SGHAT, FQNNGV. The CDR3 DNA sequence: TGTGCCAGCAGCGCCAGGGACAGCTCCTACGAGCAGTACTTC. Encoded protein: CASSARDSSYEQYF. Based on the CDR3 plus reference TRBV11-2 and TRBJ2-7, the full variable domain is EAGVAQSPRYKIIEKRQSVAFWCNPISGHATLYWYQQILGQGPKLLIQFQNNGVVDDSQLPKDRFSAERLKGVDSTLKIQPAKLEDSAVYLCASSARDSSYEQYFGPGTRLTVT.

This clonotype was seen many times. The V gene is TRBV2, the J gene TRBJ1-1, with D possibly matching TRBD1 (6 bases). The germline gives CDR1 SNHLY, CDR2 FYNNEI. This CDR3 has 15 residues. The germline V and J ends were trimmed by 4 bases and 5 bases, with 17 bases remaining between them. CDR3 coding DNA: TGTGCCAGCAGTGGGATAACAGGGTCTGGAACTGAAGCTTTCTTT. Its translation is CASSGITGSGTEAFF.

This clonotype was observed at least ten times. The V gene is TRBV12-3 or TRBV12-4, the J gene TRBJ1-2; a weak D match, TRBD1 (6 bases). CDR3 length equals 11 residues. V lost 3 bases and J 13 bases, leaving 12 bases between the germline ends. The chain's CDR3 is CASSFQGPVTF. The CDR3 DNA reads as TGTGCCAGCAGTTTCCAGGGGCCGGTCACCTTC.

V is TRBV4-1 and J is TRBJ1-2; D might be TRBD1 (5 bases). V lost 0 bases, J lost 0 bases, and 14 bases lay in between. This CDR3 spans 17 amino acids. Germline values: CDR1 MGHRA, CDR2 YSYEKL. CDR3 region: CASSQDAGTGANYGYTF. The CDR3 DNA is TGCGCCAGCAGCCAAGACGCCGGGACGGGAGCTAACTATGGCTACACCTTC.

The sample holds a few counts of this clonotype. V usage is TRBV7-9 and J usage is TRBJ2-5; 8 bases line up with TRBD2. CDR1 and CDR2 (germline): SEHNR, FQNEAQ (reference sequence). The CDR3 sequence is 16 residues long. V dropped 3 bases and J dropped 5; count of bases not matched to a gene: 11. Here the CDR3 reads CASSFDQREPGETQYF. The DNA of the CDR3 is TGTGCCAGCAGCTTTGACCAGCGGGAGCCTGGTGAGACCCAGTACTTC.

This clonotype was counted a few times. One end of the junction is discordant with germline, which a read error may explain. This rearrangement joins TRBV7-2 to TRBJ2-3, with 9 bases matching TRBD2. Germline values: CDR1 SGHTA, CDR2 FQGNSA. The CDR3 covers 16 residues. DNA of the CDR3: TGTGCCACCAGCGGGGGTAGCGGGAGTCTCGCAGATACGCAGTATTTT. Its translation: CATSGGSGSLADTQYF. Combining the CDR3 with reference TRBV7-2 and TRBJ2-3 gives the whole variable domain GAGVSQSPSNKVTEKGKDVELRCDPISGHTALYWYRQSLGQGLEFLIYFQGNSAPDKSGLPSDRFSAERTGGSVSTLTIQRTQQEDSAVYLCATSGGSGSLADTQYFGPGTRLTVL.

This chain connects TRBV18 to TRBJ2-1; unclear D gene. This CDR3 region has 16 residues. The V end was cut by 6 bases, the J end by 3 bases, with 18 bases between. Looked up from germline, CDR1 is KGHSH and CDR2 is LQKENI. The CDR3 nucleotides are TGTGCCAGCTCCCAGGAAGGCGGTCCCTACTACAATGAGCAGTTCTTC. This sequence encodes CASSQEGGPYYNEQFF. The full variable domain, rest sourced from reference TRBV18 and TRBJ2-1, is NAGVMQNPRHLVRRRGQEARLRCSPMKGHSHVYWYRQLPEEGLKFMVYLQKENIIDESGMPKERFSAEFPKEGPSILRIQQVVRGDSAAYFCASSQEGGPYYNEQFFGPGTRLTVL.

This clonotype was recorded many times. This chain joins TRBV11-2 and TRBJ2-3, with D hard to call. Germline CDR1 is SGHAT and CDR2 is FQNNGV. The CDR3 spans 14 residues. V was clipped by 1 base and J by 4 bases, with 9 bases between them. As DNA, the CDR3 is TGTGCCAGCAGCTTAGCTTCTTCCCCAGATACGCAGTATTTT. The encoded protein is CASSLASSPDTQYF.

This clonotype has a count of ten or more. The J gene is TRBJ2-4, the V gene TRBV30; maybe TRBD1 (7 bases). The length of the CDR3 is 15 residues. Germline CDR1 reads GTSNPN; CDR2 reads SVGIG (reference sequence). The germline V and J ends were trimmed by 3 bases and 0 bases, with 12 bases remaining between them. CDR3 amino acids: CAWRNRGLAKNIQYF. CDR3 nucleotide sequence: TGTGCCTGGAGGAACAGGGGACTAGCCAAAAACATTCAGTACTTC.

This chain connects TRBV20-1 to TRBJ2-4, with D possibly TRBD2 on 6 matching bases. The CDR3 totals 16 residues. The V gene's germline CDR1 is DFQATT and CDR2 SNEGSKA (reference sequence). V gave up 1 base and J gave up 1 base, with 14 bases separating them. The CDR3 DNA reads TGCAGTGCTAGAGTAATTGGGACTGGGGCCAAAAACATTCAGTACTTC. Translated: CSARVIGTGAKNIQYF.